In its sample, the clone carrying this T cell receptor (beta chain) was seen once. Original processing notes: Estimates of nucleated cell counts were drawn from the amplification of reference gene primers. Sequenced by immunoSEQ multiplex PCR; TCRdb stores in-frame clones only, minus some. The V and J calls and clone size are taken from that table; D and trimming were inferred from the DNA. The sample lists about 320,000 clones, approximately 86% seen once, with around 9% in the top ten. Germline CDR1 and CDR2: KGHSH and LQKENI. The CDR3 is made up of 15 amino acids. Deletions cut 8 bases from V and 3 bases from J, with 17 bases between. Adults between roughly 18 and 90 years of age took part from under 30 US areas. What the recovered Cohort 3 donors had was two negative PCRs, clearance, or symptom resolution. The sample belongs to a study of blood T cell repertoires in COVID-19.

V gene TRBV18 combines with J gene TRBJ1-3, with D uncertain. The sequence came from a woman aged 18-30 years who had recovered from COVID-19. Material for sequencing was PBMCs or T cells enriched from blood (not recorded which). CDR3 sequence (DNA): TGTGCCAGCCTCACATCGCCGAGGATTGGAAACACCATATATTTT. Translating gives CASLTSPRIGNTIYF.